These T cell receptor beta chains were read from a single sample in a study of T cells in Graves' hyperthyroidism and ophthalmopathy. TCRdb called the multiplex PCR reads again in MiXCR, with one record for every CDR3 protein. The sample has 500,000 to 650,000 distinct CDR3 sequences; 11% to 15% are singletons. What was sequenced was blood. Source of these receptors: a woman aged 40-49 years with Graves' hyperthyroidism. Each CDR3 is given with its conserved first and last residue. Fields, in order: V gene, CDR3 length, CDR3 protein.

>TRBV6-1|16
CASSRPSRGAAYEQYF
>TRBV7-9|15
CASSLTAGGLHEQFF
>TRBV10-3|17
CAISGFRTGEANNEQFF
>TRBV24-1|14
CATSSTSNTGELFF
>TRBV3-1|15
CASSQDRGYNSPLHF
>TRBV19|16
CASSIGTSGAQETQYF
>TRBV6-1|15
CASSTGSSNQNEQFF
>TRBV10-3|14
CAISRGPPNTEAFF
>TRBV7-9|16
CASSFGGVGRVAEQFF
>TRBV2|16
CASSHKPQGNTGELFF
>TRBV11-3|15
CASSLAGVGYNEQFF
>TRBV12-3/TRBV12-4|14
CASSQRTGGGEQFF
>TRBV28|11
CASIDRGEAFF
>TRBV11-2|13
CASSPPVSYEQYF
>TRBV20-1|15
CSARDPALAGEKLFF
>TRBV28|15
CASSLHMGSNQPQHF
>TRBV27|15
CVSSFPGRNSYEQYF
>TRBV19|13
CASTETGSGEAFF
>TRBV18|15
CASSQAAGELNEQFF
>TRBV28|13
CASSPRGEVLAFF
>TRBV6-1|14
CASSPQGFNTEAFF
>TRBV7-3|15
CASSFAGGSYNEQFF
>TRBV7-9|19
CASSLAVGTTSRSGNTIYF
>TRBV28|15
CASSSSGGSYYGYTF
>TRBV20-1|15
CSARSSGGHQETQYF
>TRBV28|14
CAISGIPSTDTQYF
>TRBV12-3/TRBV12-4|14
CASSTTGLRQPQHF
>TRBV28|14
CASSTGQGYNEQFF
>TRBV27|13
CASSFGGQETQYF
>TRBV12-3/TRBV12-4|15
CASSLAGLNNSPLHF
>TRBV28|15
CASSRKPPKNEKLFF
>TRBV20-1|13
CSASGWGNTEAFF
>TRBV11-1|14
CASSFILGNTEAFF
>TRBV25-1|15
CASSAGLASSGEQFF
>TRBV12-3/TRBV12-4|14
CASSLAGAEETQYF
>TRBV19|15
CASSWTSLKGNEQFF
>TRBV3-1|18
CASSLKGTSGRIADTQYF
>TRBV27|15
CASSLVTAMNTEAFF
>TRBV29-1|12
CSVVALNTEAFF
>TRBV7-2|13
CATRGYSTGELFF